Below, 27 T cell receptor beta chains from the same sample are listed, as sequenced in a study of CD8+ T cells in alopecia areata. Sequencing used cDNA as its template, made by extracting RNA and reverse transcribing it. Sequencing was performed with immunoSEQ multiplex PCR; in TCRdb, only in-frame clones are kept and a portion is missing. The table records about 140,000 clones, about three fifths of them present only once. Sequencing was performed on CD4+ T cells sorted from blood. These receptors were taken from a human donor in good health.

The V and J genes are TRBV4-2 and TRBJ1-2, with D perhaps TRBD1 (5 bases). V lost 0 bases and J lost 7, with 12 bases in between. The CDR3 runs to 14 residues. The germline V gene encodes CDR1 LGHNA and CDR2 YNFKEQ. CDR3 region: CASSQEAGLVGYTF. Here the CDR3 DNA reads TGTGCCAGCAGCCAAGAGGCGGGGCTGGTTGGCTACACCTTC.

V and J are TRBV4-1 and TRBJ1-1, with no clear D. Germline V gives CDR1 MGHRA, CDR2 YSYEKL. The V end was cut by 1 base, the J end by 1 base, with 19 bases between. This CDR3 comprises 18 residues. CDR3 nucleotide sequence: TGCGCCAGCAGCCAAGGAGTCGCCAGGCGACGGGAGAACACTGAAGCTTTCTTT. Translating it yields CASSQGVARRRENTEAFF.

This clone was picked up one time. This chain links TRBV11-2 with TRBJ2-3; D unresolved. Trimming pared 1 base from V and 8 bases from J, leaving 19 bases between. The germline CDR1 and CDR2 sequences are SGHAT and FQNNGV. The CDR3 consists of 16 residues. The CDR3 DNA is TGTGCCAGCAGCTTAGTTCGGGCAGACGCCCCTCGTACGCAGTATTTT. Its translation is CASSLVRADAPRTQYF.

Only one count was recorded for this clone. V is TRBV12-5 and J is TRBJ2-1; D is uncertain. The length of the CDR3 is 15 residues. Germline V gives CDR1 LGHNT, CDR2 FRNRAP. Trimming pared 6 bases from V and 0 bases from J, leaving 12 bases between. CDR3 nucleotide sequence: TGTGCTAGTGGCCACGGACCGAGCTCCTACAATGAGCAGTTCTTC. As protein: CASGHGPSSYNEQFF.

The rearrangement uses TRBV28 and TRBJ1-2; 9 bases map to TRBD1. V was pared by 0 bases and J by 2 bases, with 10 bases of the junction left unmatched. Germline assignment: CDR1 MDHEN and CDR2 SYDVKM. The CDR3 is 18 residues long. Written as DNA, the CDR3 is TGTGCCAGCAGTTTATGGATCCGACAGGGGGGGCCAAACTATGGCTACACCTTC. This encodes CASSLWIRQGGPNYGYTF.

V and J are TRBV6-1 and TRBJ1-1; D unresolved. Germline V gives CDR1 MNHNS, CDR2 SASEGT. This CDR3 is built from 15 residues. Trimming removed 7 bases from V and 4 bases from J, with 19 bases in between. This chain's CDR3 is CASTLGSRSGTEAFF. In DNA, the CDR3 is TGTGCCAGCACCCTCGGTTCCCGTTCGGGCACTGAAGCTTTCTTT.

The chain employs TRBV7-2 and TRBJ2-3, with 9 positions matching TRBD2. V lost 1 base to trimming and J lost 5 bases; unmatched junction nucleotides: 4. This CDR3 region has 15 residues. The germline CDR1 and CDR2 sequences are SGHTA and FQGNSA. CDR3 sequence: CASSLGVTSGDTQYF. The CDR3 DNA follows: TGTGCCAGCAGCTTAGGTGTGACTAGCGGAGATACGCAGTATTTT.

The chain links TRBV30 to TRBJ1-1, with D uncertain. Trimming shortened V by 4 bases and J by 1 base, and 13 bases separated the two germline ends. The germline gives CDR1 GTSNPN, CDR2 SVGIG (reference sequence). The CDR3 contains 14 residues. CDR3 DNA: TGTGCCTGGAAATCCCGGCCATCGAACACTGAAGCTTTCTTT. It specifies CAWKSRPSNTEAFF.

This clone was seen a few times. This sequence joins TRBV2 and TRBJ2-7; D is ambiguous. The CDR3 consists of 11 residues. V lost 7 bases, J lost 11 bases, and 15 bases lay in between. Germline V CDR1 and CDR2: SNHLY, FYNNEI. In DNA form, the CDR3 reads TGTGCCAGCATGTTAGGGATTGAGGAGTACTTC. Translating it yields CASMLGIEEYF.

The chain combines TRBV4-2 with TRBJ2-1, with D perhaps matching TRBD2 (6 bases). Between the trimmed V and J ends, which lost 1 base and 8 bases, there was a span of 21 bases. Germline V gene sequence: CDR1 LGHNA, CDR2 YNFKEQ. The CDR3 is 17 amino acids. CDR3 DNA sequence: TGTGCCAGCAGCCAAGGGCGGCGGGAACCCAACAAGGATGAGCAGTTCTTC. Its translation: CASSQGRREPNKDEQFF.

The chain links TRBV7-2 to TRBJ2-3; possibly TRBD2 for D (6 bases). CDR3 size: 13 residues. Trimming pared 3 bases from V and 8 bases from J, leaving 12 bases between. Germline values: CDR1 SGHTA, CDR2 FQGNSA. CDR3 sequence (DNA): TGTGCCAGCAGCTTGACTAGTTTGGCTACGCAGTATTTT. This gives the protein CASSLTSLATQYF.

The chain carries TRBV5-1 and TRBJ2-2; 12 positions match TRBD2. Germline CDR1 reads SGHRS; CDR2 reads YFSETQ. Trimming took 4 bases from V and 4 from J; bases not matched to a gene: 5. This CDR3 has 16 residues. The chain's CDR3 is CASSLLAGGGTGELFF. DNA of the CDR3: TGCGCCAGCAGCCTACTAGCGGGAGGTGGCACCGGGGAGCTGTTTTTT. Full variable domain (remainder filled in from reference TRBV5-1 and TRBJ2-2): KAGVTQTPRYLIKTRGQQVTLSCSPISGHRSVSWYQQTPGQGLQFLFEYFSETQRNKGNFPGRFSGRQFSNSRSEMNVSTLELGDSALYLCASSLLAGGGTGELFFGEGSRLTVL.

This chain connects TRBV29-1 to TRBJ2-1; 7 bases are shared with TRBD2. V was clipped by 0 bases and J by 6 bases; unmatched bases: 8. The CDR3 runs to 15 residues. CDR1 is SQVTM, CDR2 ANQGSEA, per germline. The CDR3 region is CSVEDPWGRANEQFF. The CDR3 DNA sequence: TGCAGCGTTGAAGATCCTTGGGGGAGGGCCAATGAGCAGTTCTTC.

This chain uses TRBV27 with TRBJ2-1; 8 nucleotides align to TRBD2. V lost 1 base and J lost 8; bases outside the gene matches: 7. Germline-derived CDR1 and CDR2 are MNHEY and SMNVEV (reference sequence). This CDR3 comprises 15 residues. CDR3 sequence (DNA): TGTGCCAGCAGTTTATTAGCGGGGATCGGTCATGAGCAGTTCTTC. Protein: CASSLLAGIGHEQFF.

The chain is built from TRBV29-1 and TRBJ2-7, with D unclear. There are 11 residues in the CDR3. Per the germline V gene, CDR1 is SQVTM and CDR2 is ANQGSEA. Trimming cost V 5 bases and J 2 bases, with 7 bases left between them. The CDR3 sequence is CSVRIAYEQYF. CDR3 DNA sequence: TGCAGCGTTCGGATTGCCTACGAGCAGTACTTC.

The sample holds one count of this clone. The gene calls are TRBV5-1 and TRBJ2-4; perhaps TRBD1 as D (5 bases). The CDR3 has 16 residues. V lost 0 bases to trimming and J lost 4 bases, with 14 bases between them. Per the germline V gene, CDR1 is SGHRS and CDR2 is YFSETQ. The DNA for the CDR3 is TGCGCCAGCAGCTTGGAGATAGGGGTATCGAAAAACATTCAGTACTTC. Translating it yields CASSLEIGVSKNIQYF.

V gene TRBV5-4 combines with J gene TRBJ2-7; 9 bases line up with TRBD1. Germline trimming cut 0 bases from V and 2 bases from J; bases unmatched to any gene: 3. Germline CDR1 and CDR2: SGHNT and YYREEE (reference sequence). This CDR3 contains 15 residues. The CDR3 DNA sequence: TGTGCCAGCAGCTTGGACAGGGGGCCCACCTACGAGCAGTACTTC. It translates to CASSLDRGPTYEQYF.

CDR3 DNA: TGTGCCTGGAGTCAACGGATCACAGATACGCAGTATTTT. It yields the protein CAWSQRITDTQYF. The genes are TRBV30 and TRBJ2-3; D is unclear. Trimming pared 2 bases from V and 2 bases from J, leaving 8 bases between. Germline CDR1 is GTSNPN and CDR2 is SVGIG (reference sequence). The CDR3 totals 13 residues.

This clone was counted between two and nine times. The CDR3 bases are TGTGCCAGCAGCTTATTGGGTTACGAGCAGTACTTC. Protein product: CASSLLGYEQYF. The chain couples TRBV7-8 to TRBJ2-7, with D uncertain. This CDR3 spans 12 amino acids. V lost 2 bases and J 4 bases, leaving 6 bases between the germline ends. CDR1 SGHVS and CDR2 FQNEAQ come from the germline V gene.

The sample holds a few counts of this clone. This rearrangement joins TRBV6-6 to TRBJ1-2; 7 nucleotides agree with TRBD1. CDR3 length: 11 amino acids. The germline V gene has CDR1 MNHNY and CDR2 SVGAGI (reference sequence). V trimming: 8 bases; J trimming: 4 bases; junction bases outside the gene matches: 1. The CDR3: CASWDSYGYTF. CDR3 bases: TGTGCCAGCTGGGACAGCTATGGCTACACCTTC.

A few counts support this clone. This chain connects TRBV5-1 to TRBJ2-5, with 7 bases lining up with TRBD1. Germline values: CDR1 SGHRS, CDR2 YFSETQ. The trim removed 4 bases at V and 0 bases at J, leaving 3 bases unmatched. The length of the CDR3 is 14 residues. CDR3 coding DNA: TGCGCCAGCAGCCCGGGACAGTACCAAGAGACCCAGTACTTC. Residues: CASSPGQYQETQYF.

The sample holds a few counts of this clone. The chain has TRBV29-1 and TRBJ1-1; TRBD1 might be the D (5 bases). Germline CDR1 reads SQVTM; CDR2 reads ANQGSEA. Trimming pared 2 bases from V and 5 bases from J, leaving 9 bases between. CDR3 length equals 12 residues. The CDR3 spells CSVETRVTEAFF. The CDR3 bases are TGCAGCGTTGAAACCAGGGTGACTGAAGCTTTCTTT.

The rearrangement links TRBV10-3 to TRBJ2-3; 7 bases map to TRBD2. Germline V gene data show CDR1 as ENHRY and CDR2 as SYGVKD. The CDR3 consists of 15 residues. V dropped 10 bases and J dropped 4; count of bases not matched to a gene: 14. CDR3 sequence: CASMVRGRVSDTQYF. Written as DNA, the CDR3 is TGTGCCAGCATGGTTCGAGGGAGGGTCTCAGATACGCAGTATTTT.

The J gene is TRBJ2-3, the V gene TRBV5-6; TRBD1 aligns across 7 bases. The V and J ends lost 0 bases and 1 base, in that order; junction bases with no gene match: 2. CDR3 length: 15 residues. CDR1 is SGHDT, CDR2 YYEEEE, per germline. The DNA of the CDR3 is TGTGCCAGCAGCTTGGAAGGACAGGGCACAGATACGCAGTATTTT. Translated: CASSLEGQGTDTQYF.

The chain couples TRBV5-1 to TRBJ2-7; no definite D call. CDR1 and CDR2 (germline): SGHRS, YFSETQ. The CDR3 loop spans 12 amino acids. Trimming cost V 2 bases and J 0 bases, with 3 bases left between them. The CDR3 coding sequence is TGCGCCAGCAGCTTTAACTCCTACGAGCAGTACTTC. Translation gives CASSFNSYEQYF.

The rearrangement links TRBV20-1 to TRBJ2-6, with D hard to call. Germline values: CDR1 DFQATT, CDR2 SNEGSKA (reference sequence). V was pared by 6 bases and J by 2 bases, with 2 bases between. CDR3 length: 11 amino acids. The CDR3 loop reads CSAAGANVLTF. As DNA, the CDR3 is TGCAGTGCCGCTGGGGCCAACGTCCTGACTTTC.

A few counts support this clone. The V call is TRBV5-4, the J call TRBJ2-3; 8 bases match TRBD2. Trimming at V came to 1 base and at J to 6 bases, leaving 7 bases not matched to a gene. The CDR3 is 15 residues long. Germline V gene sequence: CDR1 SGHNT, CDR2 YYREEE (reference sequence). The CDR3 nucleotides read TGTGCCAGCAGCTTGACCGGGACTAGGACGGATACGCAGTATTTT. This gives the protein CASSLTGTRTDTQYF.